Reported below is one T cell receptor (beta chain). Its binding antigen is unknown. No much larger clone exists at a distance of one base, and base qualities are not known. Trimming accounts for 0 bases at V and 5 bases at J, while the number of junction bases matched to no gene is 6. The CDR3 goes from the cysteine to the phenylalanine over 15 residues. CDR3 DNA only is kept here, 45 bases in frame from base 1. From a lookup of the germline V gene (reference sequence), CDR1 and CDR2 are SGHNT and YYREEE. The sample belongs to a study of beta chain features in type 1 diabetes (dated by TCRdb to about 2018). Regarding the complete study: Mean age, gender distribution, total cell number and subset yield did not differ between patients and healthy donors. The study compared the TCRB repertoires of sorted circulating CD4+ T cell subsets in recently diagnosed type 1 diabetes patients with those in matched healthy donors. Regulatory and stem cell-like memory subsets were isolated from only 8 patients and roughly 8 healthy donors, whereas naive and central memory subsets came from all 30 or so donors. A total of 85 million to 140 million sorted cells were examined across all samples, and the number of cells per subset was strongly correlated with RNA yield.

The paper as a whole reports these results and caveats: Only small numbers of individuals were included in the HLA sub-analyses, which left unresolved whether HLA type had any influence on TCRB rearrangement. Naive, central memory and regulatory TCRB repertoires appeared to be more similar among patients than among healthy donors. Because cDNA rather than genomic DNA was sequenced, highly expressing activated cells could have been over-represented, although no difference in activation and CD3 levels was found between groups. In all four CD4+ subsets, TCRB CDR3 length was moderately but significantly shorter in type 1 diabetes patients. Fewer insertions and more nucleotide deletions at VDJ recombination sites were observed in patients with type 1 diabetes, implying thymic rearrangement abnormalities. Shorter templates might have been favored by PCR, but patient and control samples were amplified and corrected together, so both groups would have been affected equally by any skew.

The High Capacity cDNA Reverse Transcription Kit was used to reverse transcribe all of the isolated RNA, meaning that expressed TCRB transcripts were what got sequenced. Naive, central memory and regulatory T cell samples underwent deep immunoSEQ sequencing, averaging around 3.7 million total reads per sample. Sorted cells were lysed in RLT buffer and RNA was extracted with DNase-treated RNeasy Micro or Mini kits, depending on cell number. Each cell subset was processed separately to prevent cross-contamination, with patient and healthy donor samples processed together. The immunoSEQ multiplex PCR was used to amplify TCRB sequences from cDNA, yielding 87-bp fragments that span the CDR3 region. Sequencing of the amplicons was performed on the Illumina HiSeq platform. Per the source publication's procedure: Synthetic template baselines were used to correct PCR bias computationally, reads within Hamming distance 2 were collapsed, and singletons that could not be merged were discarded. Reads were aligned against IMGT to assign V, D and J genes, CDR3 length and insertions or deletions at six rearrangement sites. Within each subset, clonotype counts were normalized to the number of sorted cells before true diversity and Gini coefficients were calculated with the tcR R package. Repertoire sharing was quantified using the overlap coefficient calculated on TCRB nucleotide sequences. As a proxy for the pre-selection repertoire, out-of-frame TCRB sequences from naive cells were analyzed. TCRdb carries this immuneACCESS record with in-frame sequences only. Its versions omit some clonotypes, under half of them owing to an unresolved V gene in the studies checked, with the rest unexplained. V, J and clone size were drawn from that table, and D and trimming were deduced from the DNA. This sample comprises hundreds of thousands of clones, roughly 15% of them detected only once. 0.023% of the sample comes from the top ten.

A single peripheral blood draw of about 116 mL on average was collected from each donor into heparinised tubes. A BD FACSAria II and a panel including CD45RO, CCR7, CD25, CD127, CD95 and CD27 were used to sort naive, central memory, regulatory and stem cell-like memory CD4+ T cells. A purity above 95% was achieved for all sorted populations. PBMCs were isolated right away by Lymphoprep density gradient centrifugation and were stained directly, without culture. So that batch effects would be minimized, each experiment stained and sorted samples in pairs, pairing one healthy donor with one patient. The V and J genes are TRBV5-4 and TRBJ2-5, with 8 bases aligning to TRBD1. The source material was naive CD4+ T cells from blood. The cell subset or site label of this sample denotes: true naive CD4+ T cells. This receptor was taken from a woman aged 18-29 years in good health. The CDR3 protein: CASSLAQGAFETQYF. The nucleotides are TGTGCCAGCAGCTTGGCGCAGGGGGCCTTTGAGACCCAGTACTTC.